This T cell receptor beta chain was captured by sequencing in a study of blood T cell repertoires in COVID-19. Study in general: Acute-phase and convalescent COVID-19 samples originated in the United States, Italy and Spain. PBMCs, B-cell-depleted T cells, or T cells were the source of the cDNA or gDNA that made up the material.

Some clones are missing from TCRdb's copy, which holds only in-frame ones; the method was immunoSEQ multiplex PCR. The profile covers roughly 29,000 clones, with nearly 90% appearing a single time and over 8.5% taken by the ten largest. Germline V lookup: CDR1 SNHLY, CDR2 FYNNEI. The length of the CDR3 is 15 residues. The junction had 7 bases not matched to a gene; V was cut back by 6 bases and J by 1 base. The clonotype comes from a human donor in a cohort sampled during active COVID-19. Sequencing was carried out using peripheral blood. V usage is TRBV2 and J usage is TRBJ2-3; 7 positions agree with TRBD2. The CDR3 nucleotides read TGTGCCAGCAGCACCCCTCGGGGGGGCACAGATACGCAGTATTTT. Its translation: CASSTPRGGTDTQYF.